This T cell receptor (beta chain) came from a study of T cells after somatic rescue of genetic block. V lost 7 bases, J lost 10 bases, and 14 bases lay in between. Germline V CDR1 and CDR2: LNHDA, SQIVND (reference sequence). The CDR3 is made up of 13 amino acids. The assay was immunoSEQ multiplex PCR, and TCRdb's table has in-frame clones only and misses some. The table records fewer than 150,000 clones, 90% to 95% of them present only once. Sequenced input: peripheral blood mononuclear cells (PBMCs). This chain joins TRBV19 and TRBJ1-6; a possible D gene is TRBD1 (5 bases). The receptor comes from a woman between 18 and 29 years old. The CDR3 is CASNEGRESPLHF. DNA for the CDR3: TGTGCCAGTAACGAGGGGAGGGAATCACCCCTCCACTTT.